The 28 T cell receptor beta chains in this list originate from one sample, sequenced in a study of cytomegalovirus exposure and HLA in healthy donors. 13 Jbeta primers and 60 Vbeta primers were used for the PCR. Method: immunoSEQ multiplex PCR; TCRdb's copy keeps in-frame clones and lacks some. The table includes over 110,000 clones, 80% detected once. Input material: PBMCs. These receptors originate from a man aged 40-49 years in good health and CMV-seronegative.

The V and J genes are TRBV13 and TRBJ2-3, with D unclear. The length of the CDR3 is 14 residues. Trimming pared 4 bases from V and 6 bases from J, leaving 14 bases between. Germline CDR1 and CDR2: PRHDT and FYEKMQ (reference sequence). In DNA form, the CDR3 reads TGTGCCAGCAGCTCCTCAACTATTGTGGATACGCAGTATTTT. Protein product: CASSSSTIVDTQYF.

The CDR3 DNA is TGCGCCAGCAGCTTGGGTCATAGCACAGATACGCAGTATTTT. This sequence encodes CASSLGHSTDTQYF. This rearrangement joins TRBV5-1 to TRBJ2-3; D is ambiguous. This CDR3 region has 14 residues. Germline-derived CDR1 and CDR2 are SGHRS and YFSETQ. V was trimmed by 0 bases and J by 0 bases, leaving 5 bases between them.

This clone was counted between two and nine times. The CDR3 DNA follows: TGTGCCAGCAGCGCCAGGGGTGAAGCTTTCTTT. Its protein is CASSARGEAFF. The genes are TRBV9 and TRBJ1-1; D might be TRBD1 (6 bases). Trimming pared 3 bases from V and 7 bases from J, leaving 7 bases between. The CDR3 runs to 11 residues. CDR1 and CDR2 from the germline V gene are SGDLS and YYNGEE.

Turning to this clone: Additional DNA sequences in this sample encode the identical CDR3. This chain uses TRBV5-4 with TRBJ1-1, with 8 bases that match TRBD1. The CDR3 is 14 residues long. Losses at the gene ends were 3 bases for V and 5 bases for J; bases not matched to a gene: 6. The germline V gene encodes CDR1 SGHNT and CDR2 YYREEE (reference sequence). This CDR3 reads CASSSGQGRTEAFF. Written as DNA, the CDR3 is TGTGCCAGCAGCTCTGGACAGGGACGAACTGAAGCTTTCTTT.

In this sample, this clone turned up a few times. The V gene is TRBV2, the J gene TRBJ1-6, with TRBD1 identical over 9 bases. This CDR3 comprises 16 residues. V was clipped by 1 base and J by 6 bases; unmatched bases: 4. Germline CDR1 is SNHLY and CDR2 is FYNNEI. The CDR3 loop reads CASSEVQGAANSPLHF. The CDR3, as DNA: TGTGCCAGCAGTGAAGTACAGGGGGCGGCTAATTCACCCCTCCACTTT.

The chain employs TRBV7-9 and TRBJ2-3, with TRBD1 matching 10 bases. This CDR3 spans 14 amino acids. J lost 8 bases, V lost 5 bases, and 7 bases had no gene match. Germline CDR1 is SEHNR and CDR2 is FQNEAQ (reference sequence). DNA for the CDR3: TGTGCCAGCAGCGAGCGGACAGGGGGACTTACGCAGTATTTT. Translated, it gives CASSERTGGLTQYF.

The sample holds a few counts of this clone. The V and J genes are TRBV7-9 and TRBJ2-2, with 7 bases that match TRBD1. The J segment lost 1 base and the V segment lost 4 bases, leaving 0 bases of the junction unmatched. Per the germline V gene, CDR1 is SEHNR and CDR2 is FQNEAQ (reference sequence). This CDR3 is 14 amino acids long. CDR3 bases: TGTGCCAGCAGCTGGACAGGGAACACCGGGGAGCTGTTTTTT. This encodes CASSWTGNTGELFF.

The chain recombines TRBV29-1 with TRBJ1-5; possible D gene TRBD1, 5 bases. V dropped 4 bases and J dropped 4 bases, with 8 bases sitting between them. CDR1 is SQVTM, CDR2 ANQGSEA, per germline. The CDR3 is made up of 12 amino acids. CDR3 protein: CSVAQGNQPQHF. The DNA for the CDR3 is TGCAGCGTTGCGCAGGGAAATCAGCCCCAGCATTTT.

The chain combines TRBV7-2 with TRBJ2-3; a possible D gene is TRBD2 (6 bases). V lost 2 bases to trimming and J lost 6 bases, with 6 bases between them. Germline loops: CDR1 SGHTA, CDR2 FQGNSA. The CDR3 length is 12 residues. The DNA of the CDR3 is TGTGCCAGCAGCTTAACTAGCGATACGCAGTATTTT. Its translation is CASSLTSDTQYF.

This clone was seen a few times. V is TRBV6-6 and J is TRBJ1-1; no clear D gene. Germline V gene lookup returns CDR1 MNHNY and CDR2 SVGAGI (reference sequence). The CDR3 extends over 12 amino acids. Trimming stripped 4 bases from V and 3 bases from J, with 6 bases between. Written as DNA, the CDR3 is TGTGCCAGCAGTTCCCCGGACACTGAAGCTTTCTTT. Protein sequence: CASSSPDTEAFF.

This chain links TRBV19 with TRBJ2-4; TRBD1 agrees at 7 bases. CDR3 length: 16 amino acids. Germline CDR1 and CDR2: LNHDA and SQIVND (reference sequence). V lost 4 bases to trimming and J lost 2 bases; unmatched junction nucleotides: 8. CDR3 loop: CASSTGTARTKNIQYF. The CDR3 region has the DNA TGTGCCAGTAGTACCGGGACAGCCAGGACCAAAAACATTCAGTACTTC.

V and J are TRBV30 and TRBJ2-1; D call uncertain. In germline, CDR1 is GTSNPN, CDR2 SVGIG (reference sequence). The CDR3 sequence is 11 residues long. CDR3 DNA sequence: TGTGCTATCAGCTCCTACAATGAGCAGTTCTTC. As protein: CAISSYNEQFF.

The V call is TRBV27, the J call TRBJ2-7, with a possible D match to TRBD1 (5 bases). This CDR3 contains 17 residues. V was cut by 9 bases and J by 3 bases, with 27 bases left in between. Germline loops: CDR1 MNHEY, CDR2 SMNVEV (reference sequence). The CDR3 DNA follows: TGTGCCAGTCACCGATATGGGGTAGGGGTCTCGGACTACGAGCAGTACTTC. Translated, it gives CASHRYGVGVSDYEQYF.

The CDR3 protein is CASSLRSETEAFF. The CDR3 DNA reads TGTGCCAGCAGTTTACGGAGCGAAACGGAAGCTTTCTTT. The rearrangement joins TRBV27 to TRBJ1-1; no clear D gene. The germline gives CDR1 MNHEY, CDR2 SMNVEV (reference sequence). The CDR3 totals 13 residues. With 2 bases removed from V and 8 bases from J, the gap between germline ends came to 12 bases.

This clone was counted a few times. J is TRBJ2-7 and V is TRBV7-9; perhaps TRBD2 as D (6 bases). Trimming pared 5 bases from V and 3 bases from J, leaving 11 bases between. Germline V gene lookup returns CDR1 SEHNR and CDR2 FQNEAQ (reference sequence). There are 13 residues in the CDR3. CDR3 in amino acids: CASSRDSYYEQYF. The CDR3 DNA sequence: TGTGCCAGCAGCCGGGACTCTTACTACGAGCAGTACTTC.

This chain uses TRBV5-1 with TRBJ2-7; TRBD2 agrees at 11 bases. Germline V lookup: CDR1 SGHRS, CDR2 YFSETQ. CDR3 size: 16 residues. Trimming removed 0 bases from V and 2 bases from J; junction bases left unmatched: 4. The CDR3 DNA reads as TGCGCCAGCAGCTTGGAGGCTAGCGGGGGGCCCTACGAGCAGTACTTC. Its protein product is CASSLEASGGPYEQYF.

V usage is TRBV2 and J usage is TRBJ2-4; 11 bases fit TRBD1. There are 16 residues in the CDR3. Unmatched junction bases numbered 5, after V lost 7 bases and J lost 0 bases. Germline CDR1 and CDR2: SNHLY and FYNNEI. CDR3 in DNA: TGTGCCAGCAACACAGGACAGGGGGCAGCCAAAAACATTCAGTACTTC. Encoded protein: CASNTGQGAAKNIQYF.

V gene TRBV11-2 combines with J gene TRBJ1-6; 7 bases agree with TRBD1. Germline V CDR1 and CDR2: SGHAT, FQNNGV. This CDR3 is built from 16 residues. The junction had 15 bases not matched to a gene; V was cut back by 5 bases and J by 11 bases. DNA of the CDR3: TGTGCCAGCAGCCCCGACAGGGCTTGGGGGGATCCACCCCTCCACTTT. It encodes CASSPDRAWGDPPLHF. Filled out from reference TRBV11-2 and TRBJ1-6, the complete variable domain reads EAGVAQSPRYKIIEKRQSVAFWCNPISGHATLYWYQQILGQGPKLLIQFQNNGVVDDSQLPKDRFSAERLKGVDSTLKIQPAKLEDSAVYLCASSPDRAWGDPPLHFGNGTRLTVT.

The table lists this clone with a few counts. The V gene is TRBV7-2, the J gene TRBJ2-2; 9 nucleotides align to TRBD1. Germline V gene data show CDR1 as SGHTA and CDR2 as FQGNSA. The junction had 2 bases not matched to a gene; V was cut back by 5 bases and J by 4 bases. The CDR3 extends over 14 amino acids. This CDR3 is CASSRQGGTGELFF. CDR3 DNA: TGTGCCAGCAGCCGACAGGGGGGCACCGGGGAGCTGTTTTTT.

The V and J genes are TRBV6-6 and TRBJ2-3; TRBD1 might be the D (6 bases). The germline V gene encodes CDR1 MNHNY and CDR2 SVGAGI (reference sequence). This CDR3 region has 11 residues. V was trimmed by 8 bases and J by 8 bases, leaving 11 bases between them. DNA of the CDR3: TGTGCCAGCCTAAAGGGGGTTACGCAGTATTTT. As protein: CASLKGVTQYF.

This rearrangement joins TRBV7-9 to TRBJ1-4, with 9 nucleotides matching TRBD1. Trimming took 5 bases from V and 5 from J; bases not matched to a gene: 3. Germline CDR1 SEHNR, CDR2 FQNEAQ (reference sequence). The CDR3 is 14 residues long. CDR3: CASSEGQGNEKLFF. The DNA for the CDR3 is TGTGCCAGCAGCGAAGGACAGGGGAATGAAAAACTGTTTTTT. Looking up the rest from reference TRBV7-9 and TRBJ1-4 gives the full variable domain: DTGVSQNPRHKITKRGQNVTFRCDPISEHNRLYWYRQTLGQGPEFLTYFQNEAQLEKSRLLSDRFSAERPKGSFSTLEIQRTEQGDSAMYLCASSEGQGNEKLFFGSGTQLSVL.

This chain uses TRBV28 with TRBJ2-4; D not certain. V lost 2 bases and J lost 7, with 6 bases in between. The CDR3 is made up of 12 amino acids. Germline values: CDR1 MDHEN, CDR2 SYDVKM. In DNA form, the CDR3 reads TGTGCCAGCAGTTTAGCGCTGAACATTCAGTACTTC. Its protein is CASSLALNIQYF. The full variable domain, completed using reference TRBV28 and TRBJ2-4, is DVKVTQSSRYLVKRTGEKVFLECVQDMDHENMFWYRQDPGLGLRLIYFSYDVKMKEKGDIPEGYSVSREKKERFSLILESASTNQTSMYLCASSLALNIQYFGAGTRLSVL.

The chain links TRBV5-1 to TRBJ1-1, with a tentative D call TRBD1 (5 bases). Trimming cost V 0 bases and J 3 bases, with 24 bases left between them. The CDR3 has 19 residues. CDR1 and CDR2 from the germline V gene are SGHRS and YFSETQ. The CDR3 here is CASSLVTDHRNALDTEAFF. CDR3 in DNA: TGCGCCAGCAGCTTGGTTACTGACCACAGGAACGCTTTGGACACTGAAGCTTTCTTT.

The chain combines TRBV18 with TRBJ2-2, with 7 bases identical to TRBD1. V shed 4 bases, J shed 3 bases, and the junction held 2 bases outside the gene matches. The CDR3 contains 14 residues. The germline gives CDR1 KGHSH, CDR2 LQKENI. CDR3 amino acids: CASSLTGDTGELFF. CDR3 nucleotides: TGTGCCAGCTCACTCACAGGGGACACCGGGGAGCTGTTTTTT. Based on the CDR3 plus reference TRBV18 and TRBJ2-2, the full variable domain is NAGVMQNPRHLVRRRGQEARLRCSPMKGHSHVYWYRQLPEEGLKFMVYLQKENIIDESGMPKERFSAEFPKEGPSILRIQQVVRGDSAAYFCASSLTGDTGELFFGEGSRLTVL.

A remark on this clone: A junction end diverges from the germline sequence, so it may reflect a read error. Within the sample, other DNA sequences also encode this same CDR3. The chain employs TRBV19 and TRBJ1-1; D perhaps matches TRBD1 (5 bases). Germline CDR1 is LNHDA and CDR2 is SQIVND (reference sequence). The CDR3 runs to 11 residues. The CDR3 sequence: CASDSNTEAFF. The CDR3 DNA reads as TGTGCCAGCGACAGCAACACTGAAGCTTTCTTC.

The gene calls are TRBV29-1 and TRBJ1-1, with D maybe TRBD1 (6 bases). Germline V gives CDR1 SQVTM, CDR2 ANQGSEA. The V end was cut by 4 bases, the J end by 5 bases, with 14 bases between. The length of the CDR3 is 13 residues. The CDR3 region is CSVGFGGRTEAFF. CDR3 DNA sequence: TGCAGCGTTGGTTTCGGGGGGCGGACTGAAGCTTTCTTT.

Here the CDR3 reads CASSPGRLFGQYF. The CDR3 DNA reads as TGTGCCAGCAGTCCCGGCAGGCTCTTCGGGCAGTACTTC. The chain uses TRBV28 and TRBJ2-7; no definite D call. Germline V lookup: CDR1 MDHEN, CDR2 SYDVKM. V was shortened by 5 bases and J by 9 bases, with 17 bases between the two germline ends. CDR3 size: 13 residues.

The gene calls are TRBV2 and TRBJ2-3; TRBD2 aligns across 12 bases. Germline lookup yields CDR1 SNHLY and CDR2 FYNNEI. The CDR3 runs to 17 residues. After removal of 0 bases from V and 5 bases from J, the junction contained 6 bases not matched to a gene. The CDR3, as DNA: TGTGCCAGCAGTGAAGCTCTTCTAGCGGGGGGGAAAGATACGCAGTATTTT. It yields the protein CASSEALLAGGKDTQYF.